The source of this T cell receptor (beta chain) is a study of T cells after yellow fever vaccination. Study-wide results and caveats: Booster samples showed a return of most primary-vaccination clones (roughly 95% CD4, around 88% CD8). Contaminants from the bulk population, in the form of abundant clonotypes, could be found in FACS-sorted repertoires. CD4 and CD8 compartments shared a small share of clonotypes, likely from convergent recombination.

Universal primer sites and UMIs were introduced during 5'RACE template-switching synthesis of TCR cDNA. MiXCR was run by TCRdb on the 5' RACE reads, yielding one entry per CDR3 protein. Of approximately 600,000 distinct CDR3 sequences listed, 9% to 15% were seen once; the top ten hold about 15%. The V end was cut by 1 base, the J end by 1 base, with 10 bases between. CDR1 and CDR2 (germline): SGHTA, FQGNSA. The CDR3 is made up of 15 amino acids. About this clonotype: As yet, its antigen is unknown.

The chain recombines TRBV7-2 with TRBJ2-5; tentative D call: TRBD1 (6 bases). The clonotype was recovered from a man younger than 45 who received the YFV17D yellow fever vaccine. Specimen: PBMCs, collected on the day of the yellow fever booster vaccination. The DNA of the CDR3 is TGTGCCAGCAGCTTAGGGAACAGGGTCCAAGAGACCCAGTACTTC. It specifies CASSLGNRVQETQYF.